The 19 T cell receptor beta chains in this list originate from one sample, sequenced in a study of post-analysis software for immune sequencing data. Study-wide results and limits: Five or six TRBV segments were more frequent in patients than controls; TRBV5-6, TRBV5-1 and TRBV20-1 belonged to this group.

The TCR beta cDNA libraries contained unique molecular identifiers. Using its own MiXCR run on the PCR reads, TCRdb lists one record per CDR3 protein. The sample holds around 500,000 distinct CDR3 sequences, around a third seen once. These receptors have no known antigen. The sample was blood. The receptors stem from a girl aged 2-17 years with multiple sclerosis.

The V and J genes are TRBV6-5 and TRBJ1-3; 7 nucleotides agree with TRBD1. The V gene's germline CDR1 is MNHEY and CDR2 SVGAGI. The CDR3 is 14 residues long. Losses at the gene ends were 3 bases for V and 4 bases for J; bases not matched to a gene: 3. The CDR3 region has the DNA TGTGCCAGCAGTTATACAGGGGTCGGAAACACCATATATTTT. It yields the protein CASSYTGVGNTIYF.

The chain carries TRBV20-1 and TRBJ1-4; D possibly corresponds to TRBD1 (6 bases). The V and J ends lost 0 bases and 7 bases respectively, with 15 bases between them. There are 15 residues in the CDR3. CDR1 DFQATT and CDR2 SNEGSKA come from the germline V gene (reference sequence). The CDR3 DNA reads TGCAGTGCTAGAGATGGGGGACACCGGGGTGAAAAACTGTTTTTT. This sequence encodes CSARDGGHRGEKLFF.

The CDR3: CAISESAGADTQYF. CDR3 nucleotide sequence: TGTGCCATCAGTGAGTCGGCAGGGGCAGATACGCAGTATTTT. The rearrangement uses TRBV10-3 and TRBJ2-3; maybe TRBD1 (6 bases). Trimming stripped 0 bases from V and 4 bases from J, with 8 bases between. This CDR3 contains 14 residues. Germline V gene sequence: CDR1 ENHRY, CDR2 SYGVKD.

In this sample, this clonotype turned up a few times. This chain links TRBV20-1 with TRBJ2-7; TRBD1 aligns across 10 bases. The germline CDR1 and CDR2 sequences are DFQATT and SNEGSKA (reference sequence). The V segment lost 5 bases and the J segment 5 bases; nucleotides outside the gene matches: 6. The length of the CDR3 is 13 residues. The CDR3 nucleotides are TGCAGTGCTCGACAGGGGGCATTCAACGAGCAGTACTTC. It codes for CSARQGAFNEQYF.

This clonotype was seen at least ten times. The chain recombines TRBV20-1 with TRBJ2-7; D not resolved. The germline V and J ends were trimmed by 5 bases and 0 bases, with 20 bases remaining between them. Germline V gives CDR1 DFQATT, CDR2 SNEGSKA (reference sequence). CDR3 length: 16 residues. The CDR3: CSASPYTISSSYEQYF. In nucleotides, the CDR3 is TGCAGTGCTTCTCCCTACACCATATCAAGCTCCTACGAGCAGTACTTC.

This chain joins TRBV29-1 and TRBJ1-4, with D unclear. The V gene's germline CDR1 is SQVTM and CDR2 ANQGSEA. This CDR3 spans 10 amino acids. The V gene lost 7 bases and the J gene lost 8 bases, with 8 bases spanning the gap. CDR3 sequence reads: CSAAGEKLFF. In DNA form, the CDR3 reads TGCAGCGCGGCGGGCGAAAAACTGTTTTTT. The full variable domain, completed using reference TRBV29-1 and TRBJ1-4, is SAVISQKPSRDICQRGTSLTIQCQVDSQVTMMFWYRQQPGQSLTLIATANQGSEATYESGFVIDKFPISRPNLTFSTLTVSNMSPEDSSIYLCSAAGEKLFFGSGTQLSVL.

V and J are TRBV27 and TRBJ2-7; D tentatively reads TRBD1 or TRBD2 (6 bases each). The CDR3 spans 14 residues. Trimming removed 3 bases from V and 1 base from J, with 10 bases in between. Germline V lookup: CDR1 MNHEY, CDR2 SMNVEV (reference sequence). This CDR3 is CASSFQGRSYEQYF. The DNA of the CDR3 is TGTGCCAGCAGTTTCCAGGGGAGGTCCTACGAGCAGTACTTC.

Concerning this clonotype itself: The junction and the germline gene differ at one end; a read error may be behind it. V is TRBV29-1 and J is TRBJ2-2; 8 bases match TRBD1. This CDR3 comprises 15 residues. Germline V CDR1 and CDR2: SQVTM, ANQGSEA. Here the CDR3 reads CSVDPTGALTGELFF. Here the CDR3 DNA reads TGCAGCGTTGACCCGACAGGGGCCCTCACCGGGGAACTGTTTTTT.

The rearrangement uses TRBV27 and TRBJ1-2; 7 nucleotides match TRBD1. Germline V gene data show CDR1 as MNHEY and CDR2 as SMNVEV (reference sequence). J lost 3 bases, V lost 7 bases, and 8 bases had no gene match. The length of the CDR3 is 14 residues. The CDR3 sequence: CASIFPGTDYGYTF. In DNA, the CDR3 is TGTGCCAGCATTTTCCCCGGGACAGACTATGGCTACACCTTC.

The V gene is TRBV10-2, the J gene TRBJ2-3; TRBD2 matches at 10 bases. V shed 6 bases, J shed 0 bases, and the junction held 9 bases outside the gene matches. The length of the CDR3 is 17 residues. CDR1 is WSHSY and CDR2 is SAAADI in the germline V gene. This CDR3 reads CASSAGAGGFSTDTQYF. CDR3 nucleotides: TGCGCCAGCAGCGCTGGAGCGGGGGGGTTTAGCACAGATACGCAGTATTTT.

V and J are TRBV29-1 and TRBJ2-1; TRBD2 agrees at 11 bases. Germline V gene lookup returns CDR1 SQVTM and CDR2 ANQGSEA. Trimming at V came to 4 bases and at J to 3 bases, leaving 5 bases not matched to a gene. This CDR3 spans 15 amino acids. The CDR3 loop is CSVGLAGRVYNEQFF. The DNA of the CDR3 is TGCAGCGTTGGACTAGCGGGGCGTGTCTACAATGAGCAGTTCTTC.

This clonotype was picked up one time. A read error is likely, as this CDR3 ends without the conserved phenylalanine or tryptophan. The genes are TRBV20-1 and TRBJ1-2; D call uncertain. Germline CDR1 is DFQATT and CDR2 is SNEGSKA (reference sequence). The CDR3 consists of 11 residues. V lost 6 bases, J lost 5 bases, and 10 bases lay in between. This chain's CDR3 is CSAGQAYGYTV. CDR3 DNA sequence: TGCAGTGCGGGCCAGGCGTATGGCTACACCGTC.

This chain uses TRBV5-1 with TRBJ2-5, with TRBD1 as a possible D gene (9 bases). Matching the DNA end better, TRBJ2-7 makes the J call doubtful. The CDR3 runs to 15 residues. The germline gives CDR1 SGHRS, CDR2 YFSETQ. CDR3 coding DNA: TGCGCCAGCAGCCCGGGGGGGACAGGGAACGTCGAGCAGTACTTC. As protein: CASSPGGTGNVEQYF.

This chain connects TRBV20-1 to TRBJ2-5; 9 bases are a match to TRBD2. J gave up 5 bases and V 5 bases, and 18 bases lay outside the gene matches. Germline CDR1 is DFQATT and CDR2 is SNEGSKA (reference sequence). This CDR3 has 17 residues. The chain's CDR3 is CSAEGSASGVIRETQYF. CDR3 DNA sequence: TGCAGTGCTGAAGGGTCGGCTAGCGGGGTGATTAGGGAGACCCAGTACTTC.

Ten or more counts support this clonotype. The chain links TRBV6-5 to TRBJ2-7, with 7 positions matching TRBD1. Germline V CDR1 and CDR2: MNHEY, SVGAGI. CDR3 size: 14 residues. V shed 6 bases and J 2 bases; nucleotides not matched to a gene: 7. The CDR3: CASSSLQGTYEQYF. Written as DNA, the CDR3 is TGTGCCAGCAGCTCCCTACAGGGGACCTACGAGCAGTACTTC.

This chain connects TRBV6-1 to TRBJ1-4; the D gene is possibly TRBD1 (6 bases). CDR3 length: 13 amino acids. Germline CDR1 and CDR2: MNHNS and SASEGT. The germline V and J ends were trimmed by 6 bases and 4 bases, with 9 bases remaining between them. In DNA, the CDR3 is TGTGCCAGCAGAGACAGGAGTAATGAAAAACTGTTTTTT. This translates into CASRDRSNEKLFF.

The table lists this clonotype with many counts. The chain uses TRBV6-5 and TRBJ2-6; D is ambiguous. V was shortened by 6 bases and J by 4 bases, with 7 bases between the two germline ends. The CDR3 is 13 residues long. The germline V gene has CDR1 MNHEY and CDR2 SVGAGI. This CDR3 is CASRRAGANVLTF. DNA of the CDR3: TGTGCCAGCAGACGGGCAGGGGCCAACGTCCTGACTTTC.

This clonotype was picked up many times. The chain has TRBV20-1 and TRBJ2-1, with TRBD1 as a possible D gene (6 bases). The CDR3 has 15 amino acids. Germline V gene sequence: CDR1 DFQATT, CDR2 SNEGSKA (reference sequence). For the CDR3, the DNA is TGCAGCACGACCGTAAGACAGGACTCCTACAATGAGCAGTTCTTC. Encoded protein: CSTTVRQDSYNEQFF.

This clonotype was counted between two and nine times. V and J are TRBV5-6 and TRBJ2-5; 7 bases align to TRBD2. The germline V gene has CDR1 SGHDT and CDR2 YYEEEE. Trimming cost V 4 bases and J 2 bases; bases outside gene matches: 5. The CDR3 loop spans 14 amino acids. CDR3 region: CASSVGGIQETQYF. The CDR3 DNA reads TGTGCCAGCAGCGTGGGGGGGATACAAGAGACCCAGTACTTC.